This T cell receptor (beta chain) is drawn from a study of vaccination and CD4 T cells after COVID-19 (dated by TCRdb to 2021 to 2024). Regarding the complete study: Convalescent patients had a positive SARS-CoV-2 result on nasal swab PCR, and of these patients, several had mild disease and one had severe disease. Post-vaccine blood samples were collected a median of about 72 days after the second vaccine dose, ranging from roughly 14 to 241 days. The spike-specific CD4+ TCR repertoire was compared before and after mRNA vaccination in approximately ten COVID-19 convalescent patients and a handful of infection-naive healthy vaccine recipients. Participants received two doses of either the Pfizer-BioNTech BNT162b2 vaccine (n=8) or the Moderna mRNA-1273 vaccine (n=2). For stimulating the cultures, overlapping spike peptide pools were used, derived from SARS-CoV-2 as well as from the common cold coronaviruses HCoV-NL63, HCoV-OC43 and HCoV-229E. As controls, cultures received a CEFX viral epitope pool (the positive control), an HIV-1 Nef peptide pool (the negative control), or no peptide at all. The convalescent cohort comprised six males and four females, including two Hispanic individuals, seven Caucasians, two Asians and one multiracial person. Post-COVID blood samples were collected from convalescent patients a median of around 100 days after diagnosis, with a range of roughly 35 to 161 days. The paper as a whole reports these results and caveats: An increase in the median number of SARS-CoV-2-reactive clonotypes from around 20 after infection to 35 to 40 after vaccination was observed, but the change was not found to be significant. The number of convalescent patients in the study was relatively small, and the study did not examine early timepoints following natural infection. Of the vaccine-specific clones found in convalescent patients, nearly all (304 of 307) were mono-reactive for SARS-CoV-2 spike instead of being cross-reactive with common cold coronaviruses. In convalescent patients, a median around 86% of post-vaccine SARS-CoV-2-reactive clones were detected only after vaccination, suggesting vaccine-specific priming.

The sample's treatment or condition label, in plain terms: approximately 11-day PBMC culture with coronavirus spike peptide pools or control peptides (ViraFEST assay). The ViraFEST assay, used in the study, expanded antigen-specific T cells with peptide pools and then identified the expanded clonotypes through TCR sequencing. The positive SARS-CoV-2 PCR tests of the convalescent patients were dated from March to December 2020, before the Alpha, Beta and Delta variants emerged in the United States. Each well held millions of PBMCs cultured with roughly 10 ug/ml peptide pools in IMDM containing around 5.5% human AB serum and approximately 10 IU/ml IL-2. Half of the culture medium was replaced with fresh IL-2-containing medium on days 3 and 7. After nine to eleven days of culture, CD4+ T cells were isolated by negative selection with the EasySep CD4+ T cell isolation kit. Ficoll-Paque Plus gradient centrifugation was used to isolate PBMCs from whole blood, and the isolated PBMCs were then either used fresh or cryopreserved at -140C. Each culture condition was generally run in triplicate wells.

CDR1 and CDR2 are drawn from the germline V gene: SNHLY, FYNNEI. The CDR3 sequence holds 14 residues, the cysteine and phenylalanine included. Here the CDR3 DNA is all that survives: 42 bases in frame from base 1. V is cut back by 3 bases and J by 10 bases, with 3 bases in the junction unmatched. The sample holds one count of this clonotype. Its antigen is not yet known. No clone much larger than this one lies a single base away; base qualities are absent. A single read counts as weak evidence. Libraries were built with PCR. DNA from cultured CD4+ T cells was subjected to TCR sequencing with the Oncomine TCR Beta short-read assay at the Johns Hopkins FTIC core. The QIAamp micro DNA kit was used to extract genomic DNA from the cultured CD4+ T cells. Oncomine TCR Beta libraries from cultured CD4+ T cells were pooled using unique dual indexes and sequenced on an Illumina iSeq 100. In the original analysis: Non-productive sequences were removed, and CDR3s not starting with C, not ending with F or W, or shorter than 7 amino acids were discarded. Antigen-specific clonotypes were identified using the MANAFEST web application through comparison of peptide-stimulated wells with reference and other culture wells. An FDR below 0.05, an odds ratio above 5, and a productive frequency above 0.1% in at least two of three replicate wells were required for clones to be considered positive. A clonotype was classed as cross-reactive if the clonotype showed significant expansion both in SARS-CoV-2 spike wells and in at least one common cold coronavirus spike condition. CDR3 homology was assessed with Levenshtein distances (stringdist) and unrooted phylogenetic trees (ape) in R version 3.6.1. TCRdb reanalyzed the raw reads on its own, using fastp at Q25 for trimming and MiXCR for clone calling, and kept in-frame beta chains. Each CDR3 protein gets just one entry, which takes the most common genes and DNA from the rows behind it. The V and J calls come from TCRdb's annotation, not from the publication. Here the sample has roughly 14,000 distinct CDR3 sequences; about 42% occur a single time. The ten largest clones take up 20% to 25% of the sample.

The specimen sequenced was cultured CD4+ T cells from blood. The sequence was obtained from a human donor with COVID-19. Rearrangement joined TRBV2 to TRBJ1-6, and TRBD1 aligns with 10 junction nucleotides. The sequenced DNA is TGTGCCAGCAGTGATGGACAGGGGGTCTCACCCCTCCACTTT. It codes for CASSDGQGVSPLHF.